This T cell receptor (beta chain) comes out of a study of early T cells in non-severe SARS-CoV-2 infection. In this sample, this clonotype turned up many times. TCRdb reprocessed the 5' RACE reads via MiXCR and lists one record per CDR3 protein. The sample includes approximately 29,000 distinct CDR3 sequences, around 6% seen only once; the top ten take 34%. V lost 0 bases to trimming and J lost 1 base, with 6 bases between them. The length of the CDR3 is 14 residues. Germline V gene lookup returns CDR1 SEHNR and CDR2 FQNEAQ (reference sequence). The sequence was collected from an adult who was a healthcare worker with PCR-confirmed SARS-CoV-2 infection or an uninfected control (not recorded which). The V gene is TRBV7-9, the J gene TRBJ1-1, with D uncertain. The material sequenced was whole blood, taken at baseline. CDR3 region: CASSLAPSNTEAFF. The CDR3 DNA reads as TGTGCCAGCAGCTTAGCCCCTTCGAACACTGAAGCTTTCTTT.